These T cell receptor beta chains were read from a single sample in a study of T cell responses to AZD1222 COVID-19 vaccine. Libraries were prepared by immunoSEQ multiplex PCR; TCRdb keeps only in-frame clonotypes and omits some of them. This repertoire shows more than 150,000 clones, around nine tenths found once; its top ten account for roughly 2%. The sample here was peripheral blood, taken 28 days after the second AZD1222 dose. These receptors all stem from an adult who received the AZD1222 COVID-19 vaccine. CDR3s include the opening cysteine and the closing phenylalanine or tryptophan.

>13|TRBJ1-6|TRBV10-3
CATRQGVNSPLHF
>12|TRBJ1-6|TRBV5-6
CASSLWNSPLHF
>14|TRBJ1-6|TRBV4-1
CASSLDRILSPLHF
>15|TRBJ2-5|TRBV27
CASRPGTGGIETQYF
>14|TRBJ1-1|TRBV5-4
CASSPGGPNTEAFF
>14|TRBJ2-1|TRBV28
CASTLGRLAHEQFF
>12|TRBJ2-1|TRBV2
CASSRTDNEQFF
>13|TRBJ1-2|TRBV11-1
CASSPNAGSGYTF
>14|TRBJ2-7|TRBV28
CASTRGSISYEQYF
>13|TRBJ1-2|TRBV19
CASSTGARYGYTF
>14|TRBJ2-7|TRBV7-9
CASSLGGTDYEQYF
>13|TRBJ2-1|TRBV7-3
CASSFGTLNEQFF
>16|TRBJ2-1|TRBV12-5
CASGLVSGDSGNEQFF
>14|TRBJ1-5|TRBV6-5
CASRRDSNNQPQHF
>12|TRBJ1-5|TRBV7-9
CASRQGPEPQHF
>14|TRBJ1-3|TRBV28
CASSLRAARNTIYF
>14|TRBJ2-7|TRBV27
CASSSDWEAYEQYF
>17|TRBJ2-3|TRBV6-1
CASSETGGRAYTDTQYF
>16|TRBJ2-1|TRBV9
CASSVGWAQSYNEQFF
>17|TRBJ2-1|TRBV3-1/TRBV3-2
CASSQGWLRDRHNEQFF
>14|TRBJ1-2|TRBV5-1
CASSLGDRDYGYTF
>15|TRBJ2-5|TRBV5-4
CASSSRTTVQETQYF
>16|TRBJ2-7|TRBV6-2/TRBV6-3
CASSYPSGASSYEQYF
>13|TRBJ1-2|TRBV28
CASSSGQVEGYTF
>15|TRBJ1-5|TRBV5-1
CASSLGGYRDQPQHF
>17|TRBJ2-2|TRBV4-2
CASSQPGTSGNTGELFF
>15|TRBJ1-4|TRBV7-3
CASSEGGRRNEKLFF
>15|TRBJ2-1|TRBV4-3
CASSQDPENYNEQFF
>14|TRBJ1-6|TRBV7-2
CASRKQLANSPLHF
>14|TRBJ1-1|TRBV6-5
CASSYSSGPTEAFF
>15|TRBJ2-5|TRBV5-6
CASRWGLAGGETQYF
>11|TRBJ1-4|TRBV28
CASRQGRKLFF
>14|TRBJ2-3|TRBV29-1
CSVAGTLGRDTQYF
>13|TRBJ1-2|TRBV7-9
CASSSTVNYGYTF
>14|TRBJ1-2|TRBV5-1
CASSPDRPHYGYTF
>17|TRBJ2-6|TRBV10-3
CAISDISGSSGANVLTF
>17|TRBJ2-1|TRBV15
CATSRAASGTGNNEQFF
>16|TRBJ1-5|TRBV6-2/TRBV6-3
CASSQRRDRDNQPQHF
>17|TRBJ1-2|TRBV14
CASSQEGYRDRGYGYTF
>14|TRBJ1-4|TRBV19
CASSIRTPPEKLFF
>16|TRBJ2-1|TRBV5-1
CASSLVPGGSYNEQFF
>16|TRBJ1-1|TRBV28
CASSLEISGGQTEAFF
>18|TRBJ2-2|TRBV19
CASSRRGGSTANTGELFF
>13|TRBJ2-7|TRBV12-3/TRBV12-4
CASSLGQGYEQYF
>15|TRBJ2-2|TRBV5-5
CASSAYPGGAGELFF
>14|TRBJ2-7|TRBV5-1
CASSLAERGYEQYF
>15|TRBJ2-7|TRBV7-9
CASSALGGGRYEQYF
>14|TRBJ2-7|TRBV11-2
CASSLGGYSYEQYF
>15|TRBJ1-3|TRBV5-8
CASSLGTLFGNTIYF
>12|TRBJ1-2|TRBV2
CASSDKQDGYTF
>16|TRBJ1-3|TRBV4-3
CASSQAVPSQGNTIYF
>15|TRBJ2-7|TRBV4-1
CASSTSDRSSYEQYF